This T cell receptor beta chain was identified in a study of blood T cell repertoires in COVID-19. Study at large: COVID-19 samples, acute and convalescent, were from the United States, Italy and Spain. PBMCs, B-cell-depleted T cells, or T cells were the source of the cDNA or gDNA that made up the material.

In the original processing: Scientists estimated how many nucleated cells there were by amplifying reference gene primers. Libraries were prepared by immunoSEQ multiplex PCR; TCRdb keeps only in-frame clonotypes and omits some of them. V and J calls and clone size are as listed in that table; D and trimming were resolved from the DNA. The repertoire holds around 160,000 clones, with roughly nine tenths as singletons. What was sequenced was peripheral blood. The sequence was obtained from a man aged 55 to 69 with active or convalescent COVID-19.

The CDR3 bases are TGTGCCAGCAGTGAGACAGGGTTAGGCTACACCTTC. It encodes CASSETGLGYTF. The chain uses TRBV6-1 and TRBJ1-2; TRBD1 matches 7 bases. This CDR3 region has 12 residues. Germline V CDR1 and CDR2: MNHNS, SASEGT. V shed 3 bases, J shed 8 bases, and the junction held 3 bases outside the gene matches.